One sample yielded the 28 T cell receptor beta chains listed below, sequenced in a study of blood T cells in healthy people across ages. With a J-beta primer mix and a sample-barcoded 5' primer, a second PCR ran about 6 to 11 cycles. TCRdb ran MiXCR on the 5' RACE reads and lists one entry per CDR3 protein. The table includes approximately 800,000 distinct CDR3 sequences, 53% detected once. Input material: blood. Receptors were obtained from a man older than 75 in good health.

This clonotype has only one observation. This chain connects TRBV12-3 or TRBV12-4 to TRBJ2-7, with D perhaps matching TRBD2 (6 bases). CDR3 size: 16 residues. The V end was cut by 4 bases, the J end by 4 bases, with 20 bases between. The CDR3 loop reads CASSSLAGIGRYEQYF. The CDR3, as DNA: TGTGCCAGCAGTTCCCTGGCGGGGATCGGGCGATACGAGCAGTACTTC.

The chain is built from TRBV7-2 and TRBJ2-1, with D perhaps TRBD2 (5 bases). CDR3 length equals 18 residues. From germline, CDR1 is SGHTA and CDR2 FQGNSA. Trimming shortened V by 0 bases and J by 0 bases, and 15 bases separated the two germline ends. The CDR3 sequence: CASSLAAGAAGSYNEQFF. The CDR3 nucleotides are TGTGCCAGCAGCTTAGCGGCGGGCGCCGCCGGCTCCTACAATGAGCAGTTCTTC. Full variable domain (outside the CDR3, taken from reference TRBV7-2 and TRBJ2-1): GAGVSQSPSNKVTEKGKDVELRCDPISGHTALYWYRQSLGQGLEFLIYFQGNSAPDKSGLPSDRFSAERTGGSVSTLTIQRTQQEDSAVYLCASSLAAGAAGSYNEQFFGPGTRLTVL.

This sequence joins TRBV14 and TRBJ2-7; tentatively, D is TRBD1 (6 bases). Trimming left V 4 bases short and J 2 bases short, with 12 bases between. CDR1 is SGHDN and CDR2 is FVKESK in the germline V gene. This CDR3 is built from 14 residues. CDR3 amino acids: CASSLAGDAYEQYF. CDR3 nucleotide sequence: TGTGCCAGCAGCCTGGCAGGGGATGCCTACGAGCAGTACTTC.

This clonotype has just a few counts. The rearrangement uses TRBV4-1 and TRBJ2-7, with TRBD2 matching over 10 bases. V was pared by 6 bases and J by 2 bases, with 13 bases of the junction left unmatched. Germline-derived CDR1 and CDR2 are MGHRA and YSYEKL. This CDR3 comprises 17 residues. In DNA form, the CDR3 reads TGCGCCAGCAGTAGGACTAGCGGCGGGACGGGCGCCTACGAGCAGTACTTC. Translation: CASSRTSGGTGAYEQYF.

V usage is TRBV5-5 and J usage is TRBJ2-1, with 13 bases identical to TRBD2. The CDR3 loop spans 18 amino acids. Germline CDR1 is SGHKS and CDR2 is YYEKEE (reference sequence). V shed 0 bases, J shed 5 bases, and the junction held 8 bases outside the gene matches. The CDR3 protein is CASSLGGTSGRAHNEQFF. In DNA, the CDR3 is TGTGCCAGCAGCTTGGGGGGAACTAGCGGGAGGGCCCACAATGAGCAGTTCTTC.

The rearrangement uses TRBV27 and TRBJ2-7, with 11 bases matching TRBD1. The CDR3 runs 19 residues. Per germline, CDR1 MNHEY and CDR2 SMNVEV (reference sequence). Trimming cost V 6 bases and J 0 bases; bases outside gene matches: 16. DNA of the CDR3: TGTGCCAGCAGCCCTATTAGGGACAGGGGGTCAACCGGCTCCTACGAGCAGTACTTC. Encoded protein: CASSPIRDRGSTGSYEQYF.

This clonotype was observed at least ten times. The V and J genes are TRBV6-1 and TRBJ2-7; D gene ambiguous. Looked up from germline, CDR1 is MNHNS and CDR2 is SASEGT. This CDR3 has 14 residues. Trimming removed 1 base at V and 1 base at J, with 8 bases between. CDR3: CASSEGAASYEQYF. In DNA form, the CDR3 reads TGTGCCAGCAGTGAAGGGGCGGCTTCCTACGAGCAGTACTTC.

This sequence joins TRBV6-1 and TRBJ1-2, with D unresolved. CDR1 is MNHNS and CDR2 is SASEGT in the germline V gene. The CDR3 spans 13 residues. Trimming left V 7 bases short and J 5 bases short, with 14 bases between. CDR3 region: CASTERGGYGYTF. In DNA, the CDR3 is TGTGCCAGCACGGAGCGGGGAGGGTATGGCTACACCTTC.

This clonotype was detected only a few times. The V gene is TRBV12-3 or TRBV12-4, the J gene TRBJ2-4; 7 positions agree with TRBD2. The CDR3 is 18 amino acids. V was pared by 4 bases and J by 1 base, with 13 bases of the junction left unmatched. The CDR3 is CASSSLREDWGAKNIQYF. The CDR3 DNA sequence: TGTGCCAGCAGTTCCCTCCGGGAGGACTGGGGGGCCAAAAACATTCAGTACTTC.

The V gene is TRBV28, the J gene TRBJ1-2; no clear D gene. This CDR3 spans 12 amino acids. Germline assignment: CDR1 MDHEN and CDR2 SYDVKM. Trimming removed 5 bases from V and 8 bases from J, with 12 bases in between. Here the CDR3 DNA reads TGTGCCAGCAGTCCGTTGACGTCGGGCTACACCTTC. Its translation is CASSPLTSGYTF.

This clonotype appeared a few times. The CDR3: CASSLEKLPYNEQFF. The DNA of the CDR3 is TGTGCCAGCAGCTTGGAGAAGTTACCCTACAATGAGCAGTTCTTC. The chain has TRBV5-6 and TRBJ2-1; D is unresolved. This CDR3 comprises 15 residues. CDR1 is SGHDT, CDR2 YYEEEE, per germline. Trimming pared 0 bases from V and 2 bases from J, leaving 9 bases between.

This clonotype came up a few times. Relative to the germline gene, one junction end is altered; a read error may explain this. The chain couples TRBV18 to TRBJ1-4; D is uncertain. This CDR3 comprises 15 residues. The germline gives CDR1 KGHSH, CDR2 LQKENI. The CDR3 DNA reads as TGTGCCAGTTCACCCCTGACGGCAACTAATGAAAAACTGTTTTTT. Its translation is CASSPLTATNEKLFF.

This clonotype showed up just once. V is TRBV28 and J is TRBJ2-7, with 12 positions matching TRBD2. The tail of the sequence fits TRBJ2-5 better, so the J call may be wrong. Germline V gene lookup returns CDR1 MDHEN and CDR2 SYDVKM. CDR3 length: 16 residues. CDR3 protein: CASSGSLAGGLETQYF. The CDR3 region has the DNA TGTGCCAGCAGCGGGAGTCTAGCGGGGGGGCTCGAGACCCAGTACTTC.

The rearrangement links TRBV27 to TRBJ2-7; the D gene could be TRBD1 or TRBD2 (5 bases each). Germline CDR1 MNHEY, CDR2 SMNVEV (reference sequence). The CDR3 loop spans 15 amino acids. The V end lost 2 bases, the J end lost 3 bases, and 14 bases lay between the germline ends. CDR3 protein: CASSLLGDDVYEQYF. In DNA, the CDR3 is TGTGCCAGCAGTTTACTTGGGGACGACGTCTACGAGCAGTACTTC.

The chain carries TRBV29-1 and TRBJ2-5, with D maybe TRBD1 (6 bases). V dropped 6 bases and J dropped 11 bases, with 28 bases sitting between them. Germline values: CDR1 SQVTM, CDR2 ANQGSEA. The CDR3 is made up of 15 amino acids. CDR3 sequence: CSVGNRVGANWEQYF. The DNA of the CDR3 is TGCAGCGTCGGAAACAGGGTGGGAGCAAACTGGGAGCAGTACTTC.

Only a few counts were recorded for this clonotype. The rearrangement joins TRBV21-1 to TRBJ2-7; TRBD2, the table's D call, was not compared with the DNA. TRBV21-1 is a known pseudogene. The CDR3 has 17 residues. DNA for the CDR3: TGTGCCAGCAGCAAAGTAGGTGGGAGGAGGAGCTCCTACGAGCAGTACTTC. This sequence encodes CASSKVGGRRSSYEQYF.

V gene TRBV9 combines with J gene TRBJ2-1; TRBD2 aligns across 9 bases. V lost 3 bases and J lost 5; bases outside the gene matches: 3. The germline CDR1 and CDR2 sequences are SGDLS and YYNGEE. The CDR3 runs to 14 residues. This CDR3 is CASSAAGGDNEQFF. CDR3 sequence (DNA): TGTGCCAGCAGCGCGGCGGGAGGGGACAATGAGCAGTTCTTC.

This chain joins TRBV11-2 and TRBJ2-1, with 12 bases matching TRBD2. The CDR3 contains 15 residues. Germline lookup yields CDR1 SGHAT and CDR2 FQNNGV. The J segment lost 9 bases and the V segment lost 4 bases, leaving 7 bases of the junction unmatched. The CDR3 region has the DNA TGTGCCAGCAGCTACTCTAGCGGGGGGGCGGGTGAGCAGTTCTTC. As protein: CASSYSSGGAGEQFF.

The chain is built from TRBV28 and TRBJ2-1; no reliable D call. The germline V gene encodes CDR1 MDHEN and CDR2 SYDVKM. The length of the CDR3 is 13 residues. V dropped 5 bases and J dropped 11 bases, with 16 bases sitting between them. CDR3 nucleotide sequence: TGTGCCAGCAGTACCGGTTTGGACGTAAAGCAGTTCTTC. Translating gives CASSTGLDVKQFF.

This chain joins TRBV2 and TRBJ1-6; 9 nucleotides agree with TRBD1. CDR1 and CDR2 (germline): SNHLY, FYNNEI. The V segment lost 9 bases and the J segment 7 bases; nucleotides outside the gene matches: 13. This CDR3 contains 16 residues. The CDR3 coding sequence is TGTGCCAGAAAACCGGGACAGGGAGCGGCGAATTCACCCCTCCACTTT. It codes for CARKPGQGAANSPLHF.

This clonotype has only a few counts. The chain employs TRBV25-1 and TRBJ2-6, with 7 bases lining up with TRBD1. From germline, CDR1 is MGHDK and CDR2 SYGVNS. V was pared by 9 bases and J by 4 bases, with 9 bases of the junction left unmatched. This CDR3 spans 15 amino acids. CDR3 coding DNA: TGTGCCAGTACGGGACAGAAGACCGGGGCCAACGTCCTGACTTTC. Its translation is CASTGQKTGANVLTF.

The chain couples TRBV15 to TRBJ2-5; TRBD1 is a possible D gene (5 bases). The V end was cut by 0 bases, the J end by 7 bases, with 12 bases between. The CDR3 spans 14 residues. Germline V lookup: CDR1 LNHNV, CDR2 YYDKDF (reference sequence). The CDR3 is CATSREGRAWTQYF. The CDR3 DNA sequence: TGTGCCACCAGCAGAGAGGGGCGAGCGTGGACCCAGTACTTC.

This sequence joins TRBV6-6 and TRBJ2-2; D gene unclear. CDR1 and CDR2 from the germline V gene are MNHNY and SVGAGI (reference sequence). Trimming stripped 6 bases from V and 9 bases from J, with 8 bases between. The CDR3 sequence is 11 residues long. The CDR3 coding sequence is TGTGCCAGCAGCCCCCGGCGGGAGCTGTTTTTT. This codes for CASSPRRELFF.

The rearrangement links TRBV2 to TRBJ2-1, with D perhaps TRBD2 (5 bases). The CDR3 spans 15 residues. From germline, CDR1 is SNHLY and CDR2 FYNNEI. The germline V and J ends were trimmed by 5 bases and 10 bases, with 21 bases remaining between them. Here the CDR3 DNA reads TGTGCCAGCAGTCTGACTGGGTGGGAGTCCACCGAGCAGTTCTTC. It encodes CASSLTGWESTEQFF.

This clonotype was seen only a few times. V usage is TRBV4-1 and J usage is TRBJ1-5; 8 positions match TRBD1. With V trimmed by 1 base and J by 7 bases, 9 bases remained unmatched. Germline loops: CDR1 MGHRA, CDR2 YSYEKL. The CDR3 totals 16 residues. For the CDR3, the DNA is TGCGCCAGCAGCCAAGTCGGCAGGGGGCGTTCGCAGCCCCAGCATTTT. Its translation is CASSQVGRGRSQPQHF.

CDR3 loop: CASSLGYGGAGANVLTF. CDR3 sequence (DNA): TGCGCCAGCAGCTTGGGCTATGGGGGCGCTGGGGCCAACGTCCTGACTTTC. This chain uses TRBV5-1 with TRBJ2-6; possible D gene TRBD1, 6 bases. V was cut by 0 bases and J by 2 bases, with 12 bases left in between. Germline V gives CDR1 SGHRS, CDR2 YFSETQ. The CDR3 is 17 residues long.

This sequence joins TRBV6-2 or TRBV6-3 and TRBJ2-3, with D unclear. The germline CDR1 and CDR2 sequences are MNHEY and SVGEGT. V lost 2 bases to trimming and J lost 14 bases, with 26 bases between them. This CDR3 has 16 residues. The DNA of the CDR3 is TGTGCCAGCAGTTACCCTCCGTGGCAGGAGCACAGATACGCGTATTTT. This translates into CASSYPPWQEHRYAYF.

V is TRBV2 and J is TRBJ2-6; D is perhaps TRBD1 (6 bases). Per germline, CDR1 SNHLY and CDR2 FYNNEI. V lost 2 bases, J lost 0 bases, and 11 bases lay in between. The CDR3 length is 17 residues. CDR3 residues: CASSERTEPSGANVLTF. DNA of the CDR3: TGTGCCAGCAGTGAAAGGACAGAACCCTCTGGGGCCAACGTCCTGACTTTC. The variable domain in full, completed from reference TRBV2 and TRBJ2-6, reads EPEVTQTPSHQVTQMGQEVILRCVPISNHLYFYWYRQILGQKVEFLVSFYNNEISEKSEIFDDQFSVERPDGSNFTLKIRSTKLEDSAMYFCASSERTEPSGANVLTFGAGSRLTVL.